Described below is a single TCR beta chain sequence and its context. The sample originates from a study of control samples from healthy donors and cancer patients. Trimming shortened V by 5 bases and J by 1 base, and 2 bases separated the two germline ends. The CDR3 consists of 11 residues. The germline CDR1 and CDR2 sequences are MNHEY and SVGEGT. The assay was immunoSEQ multiplex PCR, and TCRdb's table has in-frame clones only and misses some. The profile covers approximately 150,000 clones, with 94% appearing a single time and around 1.5% taken by the ten largest. The V call is TRBV6-2 or TRBV6-3, the J call TRBJ2-5; D ambiguous. The source is a woman under 30 in good health. Sequencing was done on a sample of blood. CDR3 sequence reads: CASSSQETQYF. Written as DNA, the CDR3 is TGTGCCAGCAGTAGCCAAGAGACCCAGTACTTC.